The clone carrying this TCR beta chain has ten or more counts. Its antigen is not identified. The sample comes from a study of T cell repertoires in cytomegalovirus infection. About the research overall: Signatures in public TCR beta sequences pointed to both CMV infection and matching HLA type. The study's findings and limits: Ex vivo, HLA-C-restricted CMV-specific TCR beta clonotypes prevailed over the rest of the response.

Trimming pared 11 bases from V and 6 bases from J, leaving 15 bases between. The CDR3 extends over 12 amino acids. Germline V lookup: CDR1 SGHTA, CDR2 FQGNSA. TCRdb reprocessed the reads via MiXCR and lists one record per CDR3 protein. The sample gives 700,000 to 850,000 distinct CDR3 sequences, around a third of which show up once; approximately 13% is in the top ten. This TCR derives from a human donor in good health (CMV status not recorded). Some clones in this sample may be carry-over from other donors' samples. The sample here was cultured CD8+ T cells from PBMCs, taken from culture after CMV antigen stimulation. V and J are TRBV7-2 and TRBJ2-3; TRBD2 might be the D (6 bases). Written as DNA, the CDR3 is TGTGCCTCGCCGGACCGGGGGGATACGCAGTATTTT. It codes for CASPDRGDTQYF.